This record concerns one TCR beta chain sequence. Antigen: not known. This record belongs to a study of glioma-infiltrating T cells after dendritic cell vaccination. Turning to the study itself: Patients had newly diagnosed or recurrent glioblastoma and received dendritic cell vaccines. Dendritic cells derived from monocytes and pulsed with autologous tumor lysate formed the vaccine.

Germline assignment: CDR1 SGHRS and CDR2 YFSETQ. CDR3 length: 16 residues. With 3 bases clipped from V and 0 bases from J, the junction kept 6 bases outside the gene matches. Whole-study findings and limits: TCR clonality showed no direct relationship with survival.

The PCR used 60 V beta and 13 J beta primers. Sequencing was performed with immunoSEQ multiplex PCR; in TCRdb, only in-frame clones are kept and a portion is missing. Here the sample spans about 64,000 clones, approximately 86% being singletons. Time point specified: after dendritic cell vaccination, including at tumor progression/relapse. The specimen was blood, collected after dendritic cell vaccination. The chain joins TRBV5-1 to TRBJ1-3; TRBD1 matches at 7 bases. This clonotype was obtained from a human donor with glioblastoma. CDR3 coding DNA: TGCGCCAGCAGCTCATTTACAGGGGACTCTGGAAACACCATATATTTT. It translates to CASSSFTGDSGNTIYF.